These 18 T cell receptor delta chains share one sample of origin, sequenced in a study of gamma-delta chains in newborns, infants, children. TCRdb reanalysed the reads with CATT. The table records just over 3,000 delta-chain clones, roughly 10% of them present only once. The specimen sequenced was blood. These TCRs come from a child who was a newborn, infant or young child, either healthy, febrile or measles-vaccinated (not recorded which).

This clone is labeled as medium-sized. This CDR3 is also generated by other DNA sequences in the sample. The chain links TRDV2 to TRDJ3, with TRDD3 matching 11 bases. The CDR3 spans 18 residues. Germline V gene lookup returns CDR1 GEAIGNYY and CDR2 EKD. The V segment lost 0 bases and the J segment 4 bases; nucleotides outside the gene matches: 4. In nucleotides, the CDR3 is TGTGCCTGTGACACCGTACTGGGGGATATTTGGGACACCCGACAGATGTTTTTC. Residues: CACDTVLGDIWDTRQMFF.

This clone has a handful of counts. A far more abundant clone sits one base away, making this likely a read error. Other DNA sequences in this sample translate to the same CDR3. The rearrangement links TRDV2 to TRDJ3; TRDD3 aligns across 7 bases. This CDR3 region has 16 residues. CDR1 is GEAIGNYY and CDR2 is EKD in the germline V gene. CDR3 sequence (DNA): TGTGCCTGTGACTGGGGGAGCTCCTGGGACACTCGACAGATGTTTTTC. This sequence encodes CACDWGSSWDTRQMFF.

About this clone itself: This could be a read error, since a much larger clone is one nucleotide away. V usage is TRDV3 and J usage is TRDJ2; D is ambiguous. CDR1 is TVYSNPD and CDR2 is GDNSRS in the germline V gene (reference sequence). This CDR3 is built from 12 residues. CDR3 residues: CAFHGLTTQLFF. CDR3 DNA: TGTGCCTTCCATGGTTTGACAACACAACTCTTCTTT.

Of note for this clone: The identical CDR3 is also encoded by other nucleotide sequences in the sample. V and J are TRDV2 and TRDJ3; tentative D call: TRDD3 (6 bases). V was clipped by 0 bases and J by 0 bases, with 14 bases between them. This CDR3 is built from 19 residues. The V gene's germline CDR1 is GEAIGNYY and CDR2 EKD. The CDR3 region has the DNA TGTGCCTGTGACACCTTACTGGGAGACAGCTCCTGGGACACCCGACAGATGTTTTTC. This sequence encodes CACDTLLGDSSWDTRQMFF.

This clone was observed a handful of times. TCRdb lists the protein of a much larger clone for this DNA, which differs at residue 3, so this is likely a read error; the protein given here is translated from the DNA itself. This chain links TRDV2 with TRDJ3; 10 bases fit TRDD3. The CDR3 consists of 16 residues. CDR1 and CDR2 (germline): GEAIGNYY, EKD. CDR3 region: CARDILGDWDTRQMFF. DNA of the CDR3: TGTGCCCGTGACATACTGGGGGATTGGGACACCCGACAGATGTTTTTC.

This clone was seen more than once but under ten times. This clone may be a read error of a much larger clone one base away. Other nucleotide sequences in the sample specify the same CDR3. V is TRDV2 and J is TRDJ3; D is uncertain. The CDR3 runs 18 residues. V lost 0 bases to trimming and J lost 0 bases, with 11 bases between them. Germline V lookup: CDR1 GEAIGNYY, CDR2 EKD. CDR3 protein: CACDTADESSWDTRQMFF. In DNA, the CDR3 is TGTGCCTGTGACACCGCAGACGAAAGCTCCTGGGACACCCGACAGATGTTTTTC.

A V gene of TRDV2 was called, but no J gene was assigned; TRDD3 is taken as the D call from the table, unchecked against the DNA. This CDR3 comprises 18 residues. The germline CDR1 and CDR2 sequences are GEAIGNYY and EKD. CDR3 nucleotides: TGTGCCTGTGACTCCTGGGGATCGAGCTCCTGGGACACCCCACAAATGTTTTTC. Translating gives CACDSWGSSSWDTPQMFF.

Note on this clone: This likely stems from a read error, as it lies one base from a far larger clone. Other nucleotide sequences from this sample produce the same CDR3. This chain uses TRDV2 with TRDJ3; 10 bases agree with TRDD3. Germline V gene sequence: CDR1 GEAIGNYY, CDR2 EKD. The CDR3 consists of 17 residues. The CDR3 bases are TGTGCCTGTGACACTGGGGGATACTCCTGGGACACCCGGCAGATGTTTTTC. Its protein product is CACDTGGYSWDTRQMFF.

There are a few counts of this clone. This may be a read error, as it is one base from a much larger clone. This rearrangement joins TRDV2 to TRDJ3, with D perhaps being TRDD2 or TRDD3 (5 bases each). Germline CDR1 GEAIGNYY, CDR2 EKD. This CDR3 has 17 residues. The V end lost 3 bases, the J end lost 4 bases, and 15 bases lay between the germline ends. CDR3 nucleotides: TGTGCCTGTGACGCCCTACTGGAAAGGTGGGACACCCGACAGATGTTTTTC. Translating it yields CACDALLERWDTRQMFF.

This clone occurred a few times. Being one base from a much bigger clone, this may be a read error. The chain combines TRDV2 with TRDJ3; TRDD3 aligns across 8 bases. This CDR3 contains 19 residues. Germline V gene sequence: CDR1 GEAIGNYY, CDR2 EKD. Unmatched junction bases numbered 11, after V lost 3 bases and J lost 2 bases. Here the CDR3 reads CACDAVTGGTPWDTRQMFF. CDR3 sequence (DNA): TGTGCCTGTGACGCCGTTACTGGGGGTACCCCCTGGGACACCCGACAGATGTTTTTC.

This clone was seen more than once but under ten times. A read error likely explains this, since a far larger clone differs by one base. Within the sample, other DNA sequences also encode this same CDR3. The chain uses TRDV2 and TRDJ1; D perhaps matches TRDD3 (6 bases). Per the germline V gene, CDR1 is GEAIGNYY and CDR2 is EKD. The CDR3 is 15 amino acids. The CDR3 DNA reads TGTGCCTGTGACACCGGGGGGGAGTACACCGATAAGCTCATCTTT. Its translation is CACDTGGEYTDKLIF.

As concerns this clone: This may stem from a read error, because a much larger clone lies one nucleotide away. The J gene is TRDJ3, the V gene TRDV2; D is unclear. The germline V and J ends were trimmed by 3 bases and 2 bases, with 10 bases remaining between them. The CDR3 has 16 amino acids. CDR1 and CDR2 from the germline V gene are GEAIGNYY and EKD. This CDR3 is CACDSLIPWDTRQMFF. Here the CDR3 DNA reads TGTGCCTGTGACTCCTTAATCCCCTGGGACACCCGACAGATGTTTTTC.

The rearrangement links TRDV2 to TRDJ3; 8 nucleotides align to TRDD3. The J gene was not available in TCRdb and was assigned here by matching the DNA to germline segments. The germline V gene has CDR1 GEAIGNYY and CDR2 EKD. Trimming removed 1 base from V and 0 bases from J; junction bases left unmatched: 10. The CDR3 covers 20 residues. CDR3 amino acids: CACDTRRGDRSSWDTRQMFF. The CDR3 coding sequence is TGTGCCTGTGACACTAGAAGGGGGGATAGAAGCTCCTGGGACACCCGACAGATGTTTTTC.

As for this clone: This may stem from a read error, because a much larger clone lies one nucleotide away. The chain is built from TRDV2 and TRDJ3; 13 nucleotides agree with TRDD3. The CDR3 consists of 18 residues. Looked up from germline, CDR1 is GEAIGNYY and CDR2 is EKD. The DNA for the CDR3 is TGTGCCTCTGACACTGGGGGATACGCGCCCTGGGACACCCGACAGATGTTTTTC. Protein product: CASDTGGYAPWDTRQMFF.

The sample holds a few counts of this clone. TCRdb records a much larger clone's protein for this DNA, with a difference at residue 3 that likely arises from a read error; the protein given is the translation of the DNA. CDR3 in amino acids: CARDTVGDTAQLFF. Here the CDR3 DNA reads TGTGCCCGTGACACGGTGGGGGATACAGCACAACTCTTCTTT. This chain connects TRDV2 to TRDJ2; 8 bases match TRDD3. Looked up from germline, CDR1 is GEAIGNYY and CDR2 is EKD. There are 14 residues in the CDR3.

This clone is classed as medium-sized. This specimen includes other DNA sequences encoding the same CDR3. The chain is built from TRDV2 and TRDJ3; 10 bases are a match to TRDD3. This CDR3 has 18 residues. The ends lost 3 bases at V and 4 bases at J; junction bases unmatched: 8. Germline V gene sequence: CDR1 GEAIGNYY, CDR2 EKD. The CDR3 loop reads CACDGWGDTPWDTRQMFF. The CDR3 DNA follows: TGTGCCTGTGACGGCTGGGGGGATACGCCATGGGACACCCGACAGATGTTTTTC.

This clone was counted only a few times. This clone may be a read error of a much larger clone one base away. The chain joins TRDV2 to TRDJ3; unclear D gene. From germline, CDR1 is GEAIGNYY and CDR2 EKD. Trimming left V 0 bases short and J 2 bases short, with 16 bases between. The CDR3 covers 19 residues. CDR3 residues: CACDTGRDAGPWDTRQMFF. DNA for the CDR3: TGTGCCTGTGACACCGGGAGGGACGCGGGCCCCTGGGACACCCGACAGATGTTTTTC.

This clone is medium-sized (0.01 to 0.1%) in the sample. This chain connects TRDV2 to TRDJ3, with a possible D match to TRDD3 (6 bases). V was shortened by 1 base and J by 0 bases, with 18 bases between the two germline ends. This CDR3 spans 20 amino acids. Germline V lookup: CDR1 GEAIGNYY, CDR2 EKD. In DNA form, the CDR3 reads TGTGCCTGTGACACGCCGGGGGACCCCGTTAGCTCCTGGGACACCCGACAGATGTTTTTC. Amino acid sequence: CACDTPGDPVSSWDTRQMFF.